A single sample gave rise to the 4 T cell receptor beta chains below, sequenced in a study of T cell repertoires in cytomegalovirus infection. TCRdb ran MiXCR on the reads and lists one entry per CDR3 protein. Of hundreds of thousands of distinct CDR3 sequences listed, around a third are singletons. No antigen has been identified for these receptors. This specimen was cultured PBMCs, taken from culture after CMV antigen stimulation. Every receptor here comes from a human donor in good health (CMV status not recorded). Some clones in this sample may be carry-over from other donors' samples.

Only a few counts were recorded for this clonotype. The rearrangement uses TRBV7-9 and TRBJ2-7; D gene unclear. Germline V lookup: CDR1 SEHNR, CDR2 FQNEAQ (reference sequence). V lost 5 bases to trimming and J lost 5 bases, with 16 bases between them. CDR3 size: 14 residues. CDR3 in DNA: TGTGCCAGCAGCCCTAACCTCGGCGGTCACGAGCAGTACTTC. It codes for CASSPNLGGHEQYF.

This chain joins TRBV6-6 and TRBJ2-5; D might be TRBD1 or TRBD2, each matching 7 bases. The ends were cut back, 10 bases at V and 1 base at J, with 16 bases in the middle. The germline CDR1 and CDR2 sequences are MNHNY and SVGAGI (reference sequence). The CDR3 is 14 amino acids. As DNA, the CDR3 is TGTGCCACCTACAGGGGAGGGGGCCAAGAGACCCAGTACTTC. This codes for CATYRGGGQETQYF.

The gene calls are TRBV4-2 and TRBJ2-3; D is uncertain. V dropped 0 bases and J dropped 0 bases, with 10 bases sitting between them. This CDR3 region has 16 residues. Germline V gene lookup returns CDR1 LGHNA and CDR2 YNFKEQ. DNA for the CDR3: TGTGCCAGCAGCCAAGACCTGAAACCTAGCACAGATACGCAGTATTTT. Translated: CASSQDLKPSTDTQYF.

Concerning this clonotype itself: As the CDR3 is not closed by the conserved phenylalanine or tryptophan, this likely results from a read error. J is TRBJ2-3 and V is TRBV12-3 or TRBV12-4, with a tentative D call TRBD1 (5 bases). With 7 bases removed from V and 0 bases from J, the gap between germline ends came to 14 bases. There are 15 residues in the CDR3. CDR3 nucleotide sequence: TGTGCCAGCACCCCGGACACCGCTAGCACAGATACGCAGTATATT. This sequence encodes CASTPDTASTDTQYI.